This TCR beta chain is from a study of blood T cell repertoires in COVID-19. Study overall: Specimens from acute and convalescent COVID-19 originated in the United States, Italy and Spain. The analysed material was cDNA or gDNA that came from T cells, B-cell-depleted T cells, or PBMCs.

The V end was cut by 6 bases, the J end by 9 bases, with 12 bases between. The CDR3 spans 11 residues. The V gene's germline CDR1 is SNHLY and CDR2 FYNNEI. In the authors' methods: Reference gene primer amplification gave estimated nucleated cell counts. Here immunoSEQ multiplex PCR was the method, and the copy in TCRdb shows in-frame clones only, minus some. V and J calls and clone size come straight from that table; D and trimming were deduced from the DNA. The data hold tens of thousands of clones, with roughly 89% observed a single time. V usage is TRBV2 and J usage is TRBJ2-7; D gene ambiguous. Sequencing was carried out using peripheral blood. This receptor was taken from a woman of 80 years or more with active or convalescent COVID-19. CDR3 nucleotides: TGTGCCAGCAGAGGAGACCGTAGGCAGTACTTC. This sequence encodes CASRGDRRQYF.